The 11 T cell receptor beta chains presented below share a single source sample, sequenced in a study of blood T cell repertoires in COVID-19. Libraries were prepared by immunoSEQ multiplex PCR; TCRdb keeps only in-frame clonotypes and omits some of them. Of around 46,000 clones listed, around 87% are singletons. Sequenced material: peripheral blood. The receptors here all came from a man aged 40-49 years with active COVID-19.

The chain carries TRBV28 and TRBJ2-3; 9 bases fit TRBD1. Germline lookup yields CDR1 MDHEN and CDR2 SYDVKM. This CDR3 region has 16 residues. The V and J ends lost 8 bases and 2 bases, in that order; junction bases with no gene match: 11. CDR3 DNA: TGTGCCAGCGCCCTGCGGGGACAGGGAGTCACAGATACGCAGTATTTT. Amino acids: CASALRGQGVTDTQYF.

The gene calls are TRBV4-1 and TRBJ1-4, with D uncertain. The germline V gene has CDR1 MGHRA and CDR2 YSYEKL. V gave up 2 bases and J gave up 0 bases, with 16 bases separating them. The CDR3 spans 18 residues. The CDR3 DNA follows: TGCGCCAGCAGCCAACCACCGGGTCTCACCTCAACTAATGAAAAACTGTTTTTT. Its protein product is CASSQPPGLTSTNEKLFF.

The CDR3 loop is CASTGLAGITDTQYF. In DNA form, the CDR3 reads TGTGCCAGCACCGGACTAGCGGGAATCACAGATACGCAGTATTTT. The chain joins TRBV6-6 to TRBJ2-3, with 12 nucleotides matching TRBD2. V lost 7 bases, J lost 2 bases, and 4 bases stayed unmatched. The CDR3 is made up of 15 amino acids. The germline V gene has CDR1 MNHNY and CDR2 SVGAGI (reference sequence).

The chain joins TRBV7-8 to TRBJ1-1; tentatively, D is TRBD1 (5 bases). V lost 5 bases and J 4 bases, leaving 14 bases between the germline ends. CDR1 and CDR2 (germline): SGHVS, FQNEAQ. This CDR3 has 14 residues. DNA of the CDR3: TGTGCCAGCAGCCGCTCGGGGGGGAGCACTGAAGCTTTCTTT. This translates into CASSRSGGSTEAFF.

This rearrangement joins TRBV9 to TRBJ1-6; D remains ambiguous. Between the trimmed V and J ends, which lost 4 bases and 8 bases, there was a span of 10 bases. Per the germline V gene, CDR1 is SGDLS and CDR2 is YYNGEE. The CDR3 consists of 13 residues. Here the CDR3 reads CASSTDPDSPLHF. The DNA for the CDR3 is TGTGCCAGCAGCACAGACCCTGATTCACCCCTCCACTTT.

The V gene is TRBV6-6, the J gene TRBJ2-1, with 11 bases matching TRBD2. Germline V gene data show CDR1 as MNHNY and CDR2 as SVGAGI (reference sequence). The CDR3 length is 23 residues. V was clipped by 5 bases and J by 3 bases; unmatched bases: 27. CDR3 sequence reads: CASSPRGKAPFTSGRGGYNEQFF. CDR3 bases: TGTGCCAGCAGTCCCCGGGGCAAGGCCCCCTTTACTAGCGGGAGAGGGGGCTACAATGAGCAGTTCTTC.

V is TRBV19 and J is TRBJ2-2, with 9 bases identical to TRBD1. This CDR3 region has 18 residues. With 8 bases clipped from V and 1 base from J, the junction kept 14 bases outside the gene matches. The germline CDR1 and CDR2 sequences are LNHDA and SQIVND (reference sequence). Here the CDR3 reads CASGSPTGGWGNTGELFF. For the CDR3, the DNA is TGTGCCAGTGGCTCCCCGACAGGGGGATGGGGGAACACCGGGGAGCTGTTTTTT. The whole variable domain, remainder taken from reference TRBV19 and TRBJ2-2, is DGGITQSPKYLFRKEGQNVTLSCEQNLNHDAMYWYRQDPGQGLRLIYYSQIVNDFQKGDIAEGYSVSREKKESFPLTVTSAQKNPTAFYLCASGSPTGGWGNTGELFFGEGSRLTVL.

This clone was detected once. The chain combines TRBV28 with TRBJ1-4, with 9 bases that match TRBD1. Per germline, CDR1 MDHEN and CDR2 SYDVKM. The CDR3 runs to 19 residues. Trimming took 3 bases from V and 0 from J; bases not matched to a gene: 11. The CDR3 spells CASSFARTGDIATNEKLFF. CDR3 nucleotides: TGTGCCAGCAGTTTCGCAAGGACAGGGGATATAGCAACTAATGAAAAACTGTTTTTT.

The chain couples TRBV24-1 to TRBJ2-5, with 9 bases that match TRBD1. The length of the CDR3 is 15 residues. CDR1 KGHDR and CDR2 SFDVKD come from the germline V gene. Losses at the gene ends were 4 bases for V and 6 bases for J; bases not matched to a gene: 8. DNA for the CDR3: TGTGCCACCAGTGAGCAGGGACAGGGCGGGAAGACCCAGTACTTC. This codes for CATSEQGQGGKTQYF.

This clone is a singleton in its sample. The rearrangement uses TRBV9 and TRBJ2-1, with D tentatively TRBD2 (5 bases). This CDR3 has 15 residues. Germline CDR1 SGDLS, CDR2 YYNGEE. V was clipped by 0 bases and J by 4 bases, with 11 bases between them. CDR3: CASSVGGLGYNEQFF. CDR3 nucleotide sequence: TGTGCCAGCAGCGTAGGCGGGTTGGGGTACAATGAGCAGTTCTTC.

The gene calls are TRBV5-8 and TRBJ1-1, with no clear D. V gave up 2 bases and J gave up 1 base, with 6 bases separating them. The germline V gene encodes CDR1 SGHTS and CDR2 YDEGEE. This CDR3 comprises 13 residues. CDR3 amino acids: CASSLSKNTEAFF. In nucleotides, the CDR3 is TGTGCCAGCAGCTTATCCAAGAACACTGAAGCTTTCTTT.